The clone carrying this T cell receptor (beta chain) was seen only a few times. V lost 2 bases and J 3 bases, leaving 13 bases between the germline ends. The germline gives CDR1 MNHNY, CDR2 SVGAGI (reference sequence). This CDR3 has 15 residues. Time point specified: patch test 1, 2 weeks after DPC sensitization. The treatment is: therapeutic diphenylcyclopropenone sensitization with weekly scalp DPC. Sample donors consisted of patients with alopecia, aged 18 to 70 years, who were suitable for DPC. These data are taken from a study of human T cells and chemical hapten exposure. About the research overall: The patients were mostly female; they had alopecia areata, totalis or universalis. How much TCR each sample yielded varied, mostly because pooled library volumes differed slightly.

TCRdb reanalysed the RACE reads using MiXCR and keeps one entry per CDR3 protein. The data contain about 340,000 distinct CDR3 sequences, approximately 6.3% of them seen just once; the ten biggest clones take up around 8.4%. The source of this sequence is a woman aged 18-29 years with alopecia areata. Some clones in this sample may be carry-over from other donors' samples. The specimen was whole blood, collected in connection with sensitization to the hapten diphenylcyclopropenone (DPC). The V gene is TRBV6-6, the J gene TRBJ1-1, with D possibly being TRBD1 (6 bases). The CDR3 DNA reads TGTGCCAGCAGTTACGGAGCAGGGGACCACACTGAAGCTTTCTTT. This codes for CASSYGAGDHTEAFF.